These 12 T cell receptor beta chains originate from one sample sequenced in a study of cytotoxic CD8 clonotypes in ibrutinib-treated CLL. Sequenced by immunoSEQ multiplex PCR; TCRdb stores in-frame clones only, minus some. In the table there are 250,000 to 350,000 clones, around 76% of which are singletons. The sequencing here drew on PBMCs, taken at disease progression, from a patient treated with ibrutinib. These receptors were obtained from a human donor with chronic lymphocytic leukemia.

This clone was observed a handful of times. This CDR3 is CATSRELQGAGQPQHF. The CDR3 bases are TGTGCCACCAGCAGGGAACTACAGGGGGCAGGGCAGCCCCAGCATTTT. This chain uses TRBV15 with TRBJ1-5; 9 nucleotides align to TRBD1. V shed 3 bases and J 7 bases; nucleotides not matched to a gene: 10. This CDR3 has 16 amino acids. Germline V lookup: CDR1 LNHNV, CDR2 YYDKDF (reference sequence). The complete variable domain, with remaining parts taken from reference TRBV15 and TRBJ1-5, reads DAMVIQNPRYQVTQFGKPVTLSCSQTLNHNVMYWYQQKSSQAPKLLFHYYDKDFNNEADTPDNFQSRRPNTSFCFLDIRSPGLGDTAMYLCATSRELQGAGQPQHFGDGTRLSIL.

This clone showed up just once. The J gene is TRBJ1-4, the V gene TRBV15; 11 bases fit TRBD1. This CDR3 spans 15 amino acids. Germline V CDR1 and CDR2: LNHNV, YYDKDF (reference sequence). Trimming at V came to 5 bases and at J to 3 bases, leaving 2 bases not matched to a gene. The CDR3 reads CATSGQGAANEKLFF. Written as DNA, the CDR3 is TGTGCCACCAGCGGACAGGGGGCTGCTAATGAAAAACTGTTTTTT.

The chain joins TRBV4-1 to TRBJ2-7, with 9 bases lining up with TRBD1. The germline CDR1 and CDR2 sequences are MGHRA and YSYEKL. The CDR3 has 14 amino acids. V lost 3 bases to trimming and J lost 4 bases; unmatched junction nucleotides: 4. The CDR3 reads CASSQRTGVYEQYF. In DNA, the CDR3 is TGCGCCAGCAGCCAGAGGACAGGGGTGTACGAGCAGTACTTC.

V gene TRBV25-1 combines with J gene TRBJ2-3; the D gene could be TRBD1 or TRBD2 (6 bases each). Per germline, CDR1 MGHDK and CDR2 SYGVNS. The CDR3 is made up of 16 amino acids. The ends were cut back, 1 base at V and 2 bases at J, with 13 bases in the middle. CDR3 sequence (DNA): TGTGCCAGCAGTGAATTTCTGGGGGGCTCCACAGATACGCAGTATTTT. Amino acids: CASSEFLGGSTDTQYF.

The V and J genes are TRBV5-1 and TRBJ1-2; 8 bases are a match to TRBD1. Germline loops: CDR1 SGHRS, CDR2 YFSETQ. This CDR3 is 14 amino acids long. The junction had 10 bases not matched to a gene; V was cut back by 4 bases and J by 8 bases. The CDR3 DNA follows: TGCGCCAGCAGCCCAACGACAGGGGCGACAGGCTACACCTTC. It codes for CASSPTTGATGYTF. The full variable domain, completed using reference TRBV5-1 and TRBJ1-2, is KAGVTQTPRYLIKTRGQQVTLSCSPISGHRSVSWYQQTPGQGLQFLFEYFSETQRNKGNFPGRFSGRQFSNSRSEMNVSTLELGDSALYLCASSPTTGATGYTFGSGTRLTVV.

The V and J genes are TRBV7-6 and TRBJ2-3, with 8 bases identical to TRBD1. This CDR3 comprises 15 residues. The germline gives CDR1 SGHVS, CDR2 FNYEAQ. V lost 5 bases to trimming and J lost 2 bases; unmatched junction nucleotides: 6. The CDR3 bases are TGTGCCAGCAGCACATCGGACAGGGTCACAGATACGCAGTATTTT. It encodes CASSTSDRVTDTQYF.

This clone has only a few counts. The chain is built from TRBV5-1 and TRBJ2-3; no definite D call. The CDR3 is 12 amino acids. The V and J ends lost 4 bases and 2 bases respectively, with 5 bases between them. Germline assignment: CDR1 SGHRS and CDR2 YFSETQ. The CDR3: CASSEYTDTQYF. In DNA, the CDR3 is TGCGCCAGCAGCGAATACACAGATACGCAGTATTTT.

This chain joins TRBV4-2 and TRBJ2-7, with a weak D call TRBD2 (6 bases). The germline CDR1 and CDR2 sequences are LGHNA and YNFKEQ. The CDR3 covers 15 residues. V was cut by 4 bases and J by 2 bases, with 15 bases left in between. The CDR3 spells CASSLGGRGAYEQYF. CDR3 DNA: TGTGCCAGCAGCCTAGGAGGGCGTGGGGCCTACGAGCAGTACTTC.

This rearrangement joins TRBV5-4 to TRBJ1-2; 10 bases align to TRBD1. The germline gives CDR1 SGHNT, CDR2 YYREEE (reference sequence). V lost 0 bases to trimming and J lost 6 bases; unmatched junction nucleotides: 8. The CDR3 runs to 16 residues. CDR3 sequence reads: CASSLARQGAWDGYTF. DNA for the CDR3: TGTGCCAGCAGCTTGGCACGACAGGGGGCGTGGGATGGCTACACCTTC. Variable domain in full (rest from reference TRBV5-4 and TRBJ1-2): ETGVTQSPTHLIKTRGQQVTLRCSSQSGHNTVSWYQQALGQGPQFIFQYYREEENGRGNFPPRFSGLQFPNYSSELNVNALELDDSALYLCASSLARQGAWDGYTFGSGTRLTVV.

The chain links TRBV18 to TRBJ2-2, with 8 bases matching TRBD1. This CDR3 is built from 17 residues. Germline CDR1 is KGHSH and CDR2 is LQKENI. Germline trimming cut 3 bases from V and 4 bases from J; bases unmatched to any gene: 10. CDR3 loop: CASSPALWDRSTGELFF. In DNA, the CDR3 is TGTGCCAGCTCACCGGCCCTCTGGGACAGGAGCACCGGGGAGCTGTTTTTT.

The chain carries TRBV5-1 and TRBJ2-7, with 16 positions matching TRBD2. J was trimmed by 7 bases and V by 3 bases; bases with no gene match: 4. Germline lookup yields CDR1 SGHRS and CDR2 YFSETQ. CDR3 length: 15 amino acids. The CDR3 is CASSSGLAGGFEQYF. The CDR3 nucleotides read TGCGCCAGCAGCTCGGGACTAGCGGGAGGGTTTGAGCAGTACTTC.

This clone was recorded once. The chain is built from TRBV5-6 and TRBJ2-5, with unresolved D. This CDR3 region has 12 residues. V lost 3 bases and J 8 bases, leaving 11 bases between the germline ends. Germline CDR1 is SGHDT and CDR2 is YYEEEE. The CDR3 sequence: CASSSNAFTQYF. CDR3 in DNA: TGTGCCAGCAGCTCGAATGCGTTTACCCAGTACTTC. The full variable domain, with the rest looked up from reference TRBV5-6 and TRBJ2-5, is DAGVTQSPTHLIKTRGQQVTLRCSPKSGHDTVSWYQQALGQGPQFIFQYYEEEERQRGNFPDRFSGHQFPNYSSELNVNALLLGDSALYLCASSSNAFTQYFGPGTRLLVL.